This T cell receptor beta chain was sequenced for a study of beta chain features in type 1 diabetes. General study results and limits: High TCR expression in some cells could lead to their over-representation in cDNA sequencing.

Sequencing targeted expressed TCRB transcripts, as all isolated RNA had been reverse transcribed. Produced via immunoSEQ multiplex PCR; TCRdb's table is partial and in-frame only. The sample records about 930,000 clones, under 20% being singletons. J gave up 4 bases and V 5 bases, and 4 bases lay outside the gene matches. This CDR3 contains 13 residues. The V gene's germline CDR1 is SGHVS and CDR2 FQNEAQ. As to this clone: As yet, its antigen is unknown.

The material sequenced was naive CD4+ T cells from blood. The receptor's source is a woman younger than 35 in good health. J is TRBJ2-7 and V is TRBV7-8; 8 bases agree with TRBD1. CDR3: CASSPRQGYEQYF. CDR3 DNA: TGTGCCAGCAGCCCCCGACAGGGGTACGAGCAGTACTTC.